This TCR beta chain was sequenced in a study of T cell repertoires in cytomegalovirus infection. Study summary: Public signatures in TCR beta pointed to CMV infection and matching HLA type.

The study, taken as a whole, reports: There were HLA-C-restricted CMV-specific TCR beta clonotypes dominating the ex vivo response. Identification of carriers of CMV plus the relevant HLA was achieved through cumulative public TCR beta family frequency.

TCRdb reprocessed the reads with MiXCR, giving one entry per CDR3 protein. There are around 210,000 distinct CDR3 sequences in the sample; approximately 6.7% occur only once, and around 6% lies in the top ten. The CDR3 runs to 18 residues. Germline V gene data show CDR1 as MDHEN and CDR2 as SYDVKM. Trimming removed 5 bases from V and 0 bases from J; junction bases left unmatched: 15. This clonotype was picked up many times. Its antigen is not known. The source is a human donor in good health (CMV status not recorded). Some clones in this sample may be carry-over from other donors' samples. The sequencing input was PBMCs. V usage is TRBV28 and J usage is TRBJ2-7, with 8 bases aligning to TRBD2. The CDR3, as DNA: TGTGCCAGCAGTCTCCTCGGAGGCGGGGGGCAAAGCTCCTACGAGCAGTACTTC. Translation: CASSLLGGGGQSSYEQYF. The full variable domain, with the rest looked up from reference TRBV28 and TRBJ2-7, is DVKVTQSSRYLVKRTGEKVFLECVQDMDHENMFWYRQDPGLGLRLIYFSYDVKMKEKGDIPEGYSVSREKKERFSLILESASTNQTSMYLCASSLLGGGGQSSYEQYFGPGTRLTVT.